This TCR beta chain was identified in a study of blood T cells in healthy people across ages. Together with a sample-barcoded 5' primer, a J-beta primer mix was included in a second PCR lasting about 7 to 11 cycles. Each cDNA molecule carried a tag from a template-switch adaptor that contained 12 random nucleotides. TCRdb re-called the 5' RACE reads with MiXCR, one entry per CDR3 protein. The profile shows around 1,000,000 distinct CDR3 sequences, approximately 25% of them singletons. This CDR3 is built from 14 residues. Trimming left V 1 base short and J 7 bases short, with 8 bases between. CDR1 and CDR2 (germline): LGHNA, YSLEER. This sample was also put to use in a study of T cells of mothers and their children.

The sequence was collected from a girl aged 2-10 years in good health. The sequencing sample was made of blood. The chain uses TRBV4-3 and TRBJ1-6; D unresolved. The CDR3 sequence is CASSQVSRNSPLHF. The CDR3, as DNA: TGCGCCAGCAGCCAAGTGTCGAGGAATTCACCCCTCCACTTT.